This T cell receptor beta chain is drawn from a study of blood T cell repertoires in COVID-19. Study as a whole: There were acute and convalescent COVID-19 samples, and they came from the United States, Italy and Spain. Sources were T cells, B-cell-depleted T cells, or PBMCs; the material itself was cDNA or gDNA.

The length of the CDR3 is 15 residues. J lost 2 bases, V lost 6 bases, and 8 bases had no gene match. Germline V gene sequence: CDR1 SNHLY, CDR2 FYNNEI. The authors' processing: Amplification from reference gene primers served as the basis for estimated nucleated cell counts. Profiled with immunoSEQ multiplex PCR; TCRdb holds only in-frame clones, not every one. Clonal size and the V and J genes are those of that table, whereas D and trimming came from the DNA. The sample shows under 100,000 clones, roughly 90% of them seen only once. This receptor was obtained from a middle-aged man with active COVID-19. The chain joins TRBV2 to TRBJ2-7, with 9 nucleotides matching TRBD1. The specimen was peripheral blood. The CDR3 sequence: CASRTSGTGPYEQYF. The CDR3 DNA is TGTGCCAGCAGGACCTCTGGGACAGGGCCCTACGAGCAGTACTTC.